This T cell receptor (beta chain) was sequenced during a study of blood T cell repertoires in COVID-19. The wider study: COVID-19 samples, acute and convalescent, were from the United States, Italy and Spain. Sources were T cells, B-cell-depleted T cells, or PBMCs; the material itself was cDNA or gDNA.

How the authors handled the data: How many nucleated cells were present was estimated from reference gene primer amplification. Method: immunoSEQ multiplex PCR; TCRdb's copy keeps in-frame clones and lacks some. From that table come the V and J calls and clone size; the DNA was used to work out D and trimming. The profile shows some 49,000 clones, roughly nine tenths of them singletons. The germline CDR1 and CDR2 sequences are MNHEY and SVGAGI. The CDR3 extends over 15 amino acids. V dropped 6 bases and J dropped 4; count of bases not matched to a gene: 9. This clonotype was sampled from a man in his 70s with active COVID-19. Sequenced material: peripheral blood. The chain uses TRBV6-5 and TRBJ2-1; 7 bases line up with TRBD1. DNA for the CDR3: TGTGCCAGCAGCCCCGACAGGGCTCTATACAATGAGCAGTTCTTC. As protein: CASSPDRALYNEQFF.